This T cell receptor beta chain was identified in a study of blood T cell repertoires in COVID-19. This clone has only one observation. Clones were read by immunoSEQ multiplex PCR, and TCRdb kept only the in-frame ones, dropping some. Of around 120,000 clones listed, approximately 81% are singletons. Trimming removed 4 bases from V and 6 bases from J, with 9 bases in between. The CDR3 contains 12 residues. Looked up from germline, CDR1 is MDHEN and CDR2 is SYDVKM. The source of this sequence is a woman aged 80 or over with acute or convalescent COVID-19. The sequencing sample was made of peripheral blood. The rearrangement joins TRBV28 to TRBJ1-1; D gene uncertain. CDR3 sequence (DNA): TGTGCCAGCAGTTCTATTTCGGCTGAAGCTTTCTTT. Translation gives CASSSISAEAFF.